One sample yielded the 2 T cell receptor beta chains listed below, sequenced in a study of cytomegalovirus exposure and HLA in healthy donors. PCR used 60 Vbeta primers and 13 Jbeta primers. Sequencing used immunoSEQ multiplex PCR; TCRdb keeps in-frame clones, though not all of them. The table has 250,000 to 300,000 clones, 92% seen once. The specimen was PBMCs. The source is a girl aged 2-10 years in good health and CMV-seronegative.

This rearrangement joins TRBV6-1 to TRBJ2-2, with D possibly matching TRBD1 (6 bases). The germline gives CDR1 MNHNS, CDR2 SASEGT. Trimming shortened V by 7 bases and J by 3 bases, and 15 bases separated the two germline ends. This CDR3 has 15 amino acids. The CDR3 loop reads CASTGQSGHTGELFF. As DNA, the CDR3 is TGTGCCAGCACCGGACAGTCCGGACACACCGGGGAGCTGTTTTTT.

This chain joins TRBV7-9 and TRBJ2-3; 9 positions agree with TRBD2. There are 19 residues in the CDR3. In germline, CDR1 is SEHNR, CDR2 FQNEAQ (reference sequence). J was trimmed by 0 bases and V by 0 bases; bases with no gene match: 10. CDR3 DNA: TGTGCCAGCAGCTTAGCGAACAAAGGACTAGCGTCAAGCACAGATACGCAGTATTTT. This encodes CASSLANKGLASSTDTQYF.